These 26 T cell receptor beta chains originate from one sample sequenced in a study of shared clonotypes between healthy human individuals. Measured with immunoSEQ multiplex PCR; TCRdb has only the in-frame clones, and not every one. Altogether hundreds of thousands of clones are present, under 95% being singletons, with the ten largest covering more than 20%. The naive CD8 fraction comprised CD45RO-negative cells positively selected for CCR7 and excluded terminally differentiated effector memory CD45RA+ cells. The sequenced material came from naive CD8+ T cells sorted from blood. The source is a young man in good health.

The chain employs TRBV9 and TRBJ2-7; TRBD2 agrees at 8 bases. Losses at the gene ends were 2 bases for V and 7 bases for J; bases not matched to a gene: 8. CDR3 length: 14 residues. CDR1 SGDLS and CDR2 YYNGEE come from the germline V gene. CDR3 residues: CASSVTSGSGEQYF. The CDR3 nucleotides are TGTGCCAGCAGCGTTACTAGCGGATCCGGGGAGCAGTACTTC.

V and J are TRBV7-6 and TRBJ2-7, with D perhaps matching TRBD2 (5 bases). The CDR3 consists of 12 residues. Trimming cost V 5 bases and J 5 bases, with 10 bases left between them. CDR1 and CDR2 from the germline V gene are SGHVS and FNYEAQ. CDR3 DNA sequence: TGTGCCAGCAGCCCCACGGGGAACGAGCAGTACTTC. Its translation: CASSPTGNEQYF.

The count of this clone is one. The chain joins TRBV14 to TRBJ1-3; TRBD1 agrees at 8 bases. There are 21 residues in the CDR3. J was trimmed by 3 bases and V by 0 bases; bases with no gene match: 19. From germline, CDR1 is SGHDN and CDR2 FVKESK. The CDR3 region is CASSQDGATGDLRAFGNTIYF. The CDR3 DNA sequence: TGTGCCAGCAGCCAAGATGGCGCGACAGGGGACTTACGGGCCTTTGGAAACACCATATATTTT. Together with reference TRBV14 and TRBJ1-3, the CDR3 gives the full variable domain: EAGVTQFPSHSVIEKGQTVTLRCDPISGHDNLYWYRRVMGKEIKFLLHFVKESKQDESGMPNNRFLAERTGGTYSTLKVQPAELEDSGVYFCASSQDGATGDLRAFGNTIYFGEGSWLTVV.

The chain links TRBV5-1 to TRBJ2-1, with a tentative D call TRBD1 (6 bases). V was shortened by 0 bases and J by 0 bases, with 7 bases between the two germline ends. Germline loops: CDR1 SGHRS, CDR2 YFSETQ. CDR3 length: 15 amino acids. CDR3 loop: CASSLGTASYNEQFF. The CDR3 coding sequence is TGCGCCAGCAGCTTGGGGACAGCCTCCTACAATGAGCAGTTCTTC.

This clone was seen once. The genes are TRBV2 and TRBJ1-1; 10 nucleotides align to TRBD1. This CDR3 contains 15 residues. Germline CDR1 is SNHLY and CDR2 is FYNNEI. After removal of 5 bases from V and 7 bases from J, the junction contained 10 bases not matched to a gene. CDR3 nucleotide sequence: TGTGCCAGCAGTCGTCGACAGGGGGCGGAAAATGAAGCTTTCTTT. Its translation: CASSRRQGAENEAFF. Looking up the rest from reference TRBV2 and TRBJ1-1 gives the full variable domain: EPEVTQTPSHQVTQMGQEVILRCVPISNHLYFYWYRQILGQKVEFLVSFYNNEISEKSEIFDDQFSVERPDGSNFTLKIRSTKLEDSAMYFCASSRRQGAENEAFFGQGTRLTVV.

The CDR3 protein is CASSFVGLGTEAFF. The CDR3 nucleotides read TGTGCCAGCAGTTTTGTGGGTTTGGGCACTGAAGCTTTCTTT. V usage is TRBV28 and J usage is TRBJ1-1; D ambiguous. With 3 bases removed from V and 4 bases from J, the gap between germline ends came to 12 bases. The CDR3 is made up of 14 amino acids. Germline V gives CDR1 MDHEN, CDR2 SYDVKM.

The V gene is TRBV5-1, the J gene TRBJ1-1; weak D call: TRBD1 (5 bases). The germline V gene has CDR1 SGHRS and CDR2 YFSETQ. The CDR3 sequence is 14 residues long. The V gene lost 4 bases and the J gene lost 4 bases, with 14 bases spanning the gap. In DNA form, the CDR3 reads TGCGCCAGCAGCGGCGCAGGGTTGGGCACTGAAGCTTTCTTT. This codes for CASSGAGLGTEAFF. Using reference TRBV5-1 and TRBJ1-1 for the parts outside the CDR3, the full variable domain is KAGVTQTPRYLIKTRGQQVTLSCSPISGHRSVSWYQQTPGQGLQFLFEYFSETQRNKGNFPGRFSGRQFSNSRSEMNVSTLELGDSALYLCASSGAGLGTEAFFGQGTRLTVV.

The chain uses TRBV5-5 and TRBJ2-7, with D perhaps TRBD1 (5 bases). V was pared by 1 base and J by 0 bases, with 11 bases between. The germline CDR1 and CDR2 sequences are SGHKS and YYEKEE (reference sequence). This CDR3 region has 15 residues. Here the CDR3 DNA reads TGTGCCAGCAGCTTGAGACAGCTTCCCTCCTACGAGCAGTACTTC. Protein sequence: CASSLRQLPSYEQYF.

The chain employs TRBV7-2 and TRBJ2-1; the D call may be TRBD1 or TRBD2 (5 bases each). Trimming removed 1 base from V and 8 bases from J, with 27 bases in between. Germline CDR1 is SGHTA and CDR2 is FQGNSA. The CDR3 has 19 amino acids. In DNA, the CDR3 is TGTGCCAGCAGCTTAGTTGACAGTCTGGTCGTAAGCCGAGGGGATGAGCAGTTCTTC. Its protein product is CASSLVDSLVVSRGDEQFF.

The chain uses TRBV2 and TRBJ2-1; D may correspond to TRBD1 or TRBD2 (5 bases each). The CDR3 contains 15 residues. The germline gives CDR1 SNHLY, CDR2 FYNNEI. Trimming pared 10 bases from V and 3 bases from J, leaving 19 bases between. This CDR3 is CATYRRQGGYNEQFF. CDR3 coding DNA: TGTGCCACCTATCGGAGGCAGGGTGGCTACAATGAGCAGTTCTTC.

This clone has a handful of counts. Additional DNA sequences in this sample encode the identical CDR3. The chain is built from TRBV7-9 and TRBJ2-7; no clear D. Germline CDR1 is SEHNR and CDR2 is FQNEAQ (reference sequence). The length of the CDR3 is 12 residues. Trimming left V 2 bases short and J 3 bases short, with 5 bases between. The CDR3 DNA sequence: TGTGCCAGCAGCTTAAAGGGCTACGAGCAGTACTTC. It translates to CASSLKGYEQYF.

This chain connects TRBV27 to TRBJ2-2, with a possible D match to TRBD1 (6 bases). The CDR3 length is 14 residues. Germline loops: CDR1 MNHEY, CDR2 SMNVEV (reference sequence). Trimming took 3 bases from V and 6 from J, leaving 11 bases between them. DNA of the CDR3: TGTGCCAGCAGTTTTGCCAGGGGTTCCGGGGAGCTGTTTTTT. This codes for CASSFARGSGELFF.

The J gene is TRBJ2-2, the V gene TRBV5-1; D gene unclear. Trimming removed 9 bases at V and 5 bases at J, with 11 bases between. Germline CDR1 SGHRS, CDR2 YFSETQ. The CDR3 is made up of 12 amino acids. CDR3: CATPGSTGELFF. The CDR3 region has the DNA TGCGCCACCCCGGGCAGTACCGGGGAGCTGTTTTTT.

The rearrangement uses TRBV6-5 and TRBJ2-1; 8 bases are shared with TRBD2. Germline V gene data show CDR1 as MNHEY and CDR2 as SVGAGI. With 6 bases clipped from V and 6 bases from J, the junction kept 10 bases outside the gene matches. This CDR3 contains 15 residues. The CDR3 loop is CASSAISGALNEQFF. For the CDR3, the DNA is TGTGCCAGCAGCGCAATTAGCGGGGCCCTCAATGAGCAGTTCTTC.

As to this clone: Other nucleotide sequences from this sample produce the same CDR3. J is TRBJ2-7 and V is TRBV7-9; D is undetermined. The germline V gene encodes CDR1 SEHNR and CDR2 FQNEAQ (reference sequence). CDR3 length equals 11 residues. With 5 bases removed from V and 5 bases from J, the gap between germline ends came to 7 bases. The chain's CDR3 is CASSPRHEQYF. Written as DNA, the CDR3 is TGTGCCAGCAGCCCTCGCCACGAGCAGTACTTC.

V and J are TRBV10-3 and TRBJ1-1, with TRBD1 matching 7 bases. Unmatched junction bases numbered 7, after V lost 9 bases and J lost 6 bases. The germline V gene encodes CDR1 ENHRY and CDR2 SYGVKD. CDR3 length equals 12 residues. The CDR3 reads CAISGGTAEAFF. As DNA, the CDR3 is TGTGCCATTTCAGGGGGGACCGCTGAAGCTTTCTTT.

The chain recombines TRBV7-9 with TRBJ2-7; the match to TRBD1 covers 7 bases. With 4 bases clipped from V and 4 bases from J, the junction kept 4 bases outside the gene matches. The CDR3 has 13 amino acids. Germline CDR1 reads SEHNR; CDR2 reads FQNEAQ (reference sequence). This CDR3 is CASSWTGSYEQYF. The CDR3 coding sequence is TGTGCCAGCAGCTGGACAGGATCATACGAGCAGTACTTC.

The V and J genes are TRBV27 and TRBJ2-7; D might be TRBD2 (6 bases). This CDR3 comprises 18 residues. Trimming took off 4 bases at V and 1 base at J, with 23 bases between the two ends. Germline-derived CDR1 and CDR2 are MNHEY and SMNVEV (reference sequence). The CDR3 protein is CASSSTHPSSAISYEQYF. The DNA of the CDR3 is TGTGCCAGCAGTTCCACCCATCCATCTAGCGCAATATCCTACGAGCAGTACTTC.

The chain combines TRBV28 with TRBJ2-1, with D unclear. V was pared by 2 bases and J by 4 bases, with 12 bases between. The V gene's germline CDR1 is MDHEN and CDR2 SYDVKM. The CDR3 extends over 15 amino acids. CDR3 in amino acids: CASSLEPWAYNEQFF. CDR3 nucleotides: TGTGCCAGCAGTTTAGAACCTTGGGCTTACAATGAGCAGTTCTTC.

This chain links TRBV7-9 with TRBJ2-7; no clear D. Germline CDR1 is SEHNR and CDR2 is FQNEAQ (reference sequence). The CDR3 is made up of 12 amino acids. V gave up 5 bases and J gave up 4 bases, with 9 bases separating them. The CDR3 here is CASSGRGYEQYF. CDR3 in DNA: TGTGCCAGCAGCGGACGAGGTTACGAGCAGTACTTC.

The V gene is TRBV2, the J gene TRBJ2-7, with 8 positions matching TRBD1. The CDR3 is 14 amino acids. The V segment lost 4 bases and the J segment 3 bases; nucleotides outside the gene matches: 5. CDR1 and CDR2 from the germline V gene are SNHLY and FYNNEI. DNA for the CDR3: TGTGCCAGCAGTGCCGGGACAGGCGACTACGAGCAGTACTTC. This codes for CASSAGTGDYEQYF. Filled out from reference TRBV2 and TRBJ2-7, the complete variable domain reads EPEVTQTPSHQVTQMGQEVILRCVPISNHLYFYWYRQILGQKVEFLVSFYNNEISEKSEIFDDQFSVERPDGSNFTLKIRSTKLEDSAMYFCASSAGTGDYEQYFGPGTRLTVT.

The chain employs TRBV27 and TRBJ2-5, with 13 bases that match TRBD2. This CDR3 is built from 18 residues. Trimming took 6 bases from V and 0 from J; bases not matched to a gene: 10. The germline gives CDR1 MNHEY, CDR2 SMNVEV (reference sequence). The CDR3 loop is CASSPLTSGRTDQETQYF. In DNA form, the CDR3 reads TGTGCCAGCAGCCCACTGACTAGCGGGAGGACCGACCAAGAGACCCAGTACTTC.

The chain links TRBV29-1 to TRBJ2-7; weak D call: TRBD1 (6 bases). The CDR3 runs 12 residues. The germline gives CDR1 SQVTM, CDR2 ANQGSEA. The ends were cut back, 6 bases at V and 3 bases at J, with 12 bases in the middle. CDR3 DNA: TGCAGCGTAGTGGACAGCCGCTACGAGCAGTACTTC. This encodes CSVVDSRYEQYF.

The chain recombines TRBV7-8 with TRBJ2-7; 7 positions agree with TRBD1. Germline CDR1 is SGHVS and CDR2 is FQNEAQ. There are 14 residues in the CDR3. V shed 8 bases, J shed 5 bases, and the junction held 12 bases outside the gene matches. This CDR3 reads CASGGNRGWHEQYF. In DNA form, the CDR3 reads TGTGCCAGCGGTGGGAACAGGGGCTGGCACGAGCAGTACTTC.

This clone is a singleton in its sample. The chain uses TRBV10-2 and TRBJ1-1; no firm D call. The CDR3 sequence is 16 residues long. CDR1 is WSHSY, CDR2 SAAADI, per germline. With 0 bases removed from V and 2 bases from J, the gap between germline ends came to 13 bases. The CDR3 DNA reads TGCGCCAGCAGTGAGTCTGGGCGGCCCATCAACACTGAAGCTTTCTTT. This gives the protein CASSESGRPINTEAFF.

The genes are TRBV27 and TRBJ2-7; 8 bases are shared with TRBD1. CDR3 length: 12 residues. From germline, CDR1 is MNHEY and CDR2 SMNVEV (reference sequence). V trimming: 8 bases; J trimming: 5 bases; junction bases outside the gene matches: 5. CDR3 DNA sequence: TGTGCCAGCGGGGACAGGCAGAACGAGCAGTACTTC. Amino acid sequence: CASGDRQNEQYF.